This T cell receptor beta chain stems from a study of cytomegalovirus exposure and HLA in healthy donors. Findings of the study overall: Association with HLA alleles at 0.05 false discovery rate was found for 16,951 TCR beta sequences in a later analysis. In terms of immune exposure information, only CMV serostatus was available.

The PCR was carried out with 60 Vbeta primers and 13 Jbeta primers. The assay was immunoSEQ multiplex PCR, and TCRdb's table has in-frame clones only and misses some. The data hold about 130,000 clones, with 83% observed a single time. Germline V CDR1 and CDR2: SGHNT, YYREEE (reference sequence). The CDR3 is made up of 19 amino acids. Trimming cost V 2 bases and J 4 bases; bases outside gene matches: 16. This clone was seen more than once but under ten times. Its antigen is not known. The TCR comes from a woman between 35 and 50 years old in good health and CMV-seropositive. The material sequenced was PBMCs. The chain joins TRBV5-4 to TRBJ2-3; 10 bases are a match to TRBD2. The CDR3 protein is CASSFSPAPLAGASDTQYF. The CDR3 region has the DNA TGTGCCAGCAGCTTCAGTCCGGCACCGCTAGCGGGAGCATCAGATACGCAGTATTTT.